This TCR beta chain originates from a study of T cells in narcolepsy. About the research overall: Enrolled donors included narcolepsy type 1 or type 2 patients and healthy controls. Study-level results: Blood of same and different patients, but not healthy controls, reportedly held recurring autoreactive clonotypes.

The method was immunoSEQ multiplex PCR; TCRdb's version includes in-frame clones alone and lacks a portion of them. The sample carries under 35,000 clones, around four fifths recorded once. Losses at the gene ends were 1 base for V and 4 bases for J; bases not matched to a gene: 6. Germline V lookup: CDR1 LGHNT, CDR2 FRNRAP. This CDR3 region has 16 residues. Details on this clone: Its antigen is currently unknown.

The gene calls are TRBV12-5 and TRBJ1-5; 8 bases fit TRBD1. This TCR derives from a human donor with narcolepsy. The sample consisted of CD45RA- memory CD4+ T cells from PBMCs. CDR3 amino acids: CASGLGTDRENQPQHF. The CDR3 DNA reads TGTGCTAGTGGTTTGGGGACGGACAGGGAAAATCAGCCCCAGCATTTT.